This is a list of T cell receptor beta chains from one sample in a study of blood T cell repertoires in COVID-19. The protocol was immunoSEQ multiplex PCR, while the TCRdb copy is restricted to in-frame clones and leaves out a portion. The repertoire holds about 74,000 clones, with roughly 90% as singletons. Material for sequencing was peripheral blood. The receptors come from a man aged 45 to 65 with acute or convalescent COVID-19. CDR3s include the opening cysteine and the closing phenylalanine or tryptophan. The order of the fields is V gene, D gene, clone size, J gene, CDR3 DNA, CDR3 protein. The D gene is left open where the match is weak. Clone sizes are given selectively: once, few, many, or a class where the clone is expanded.

v_call: TRBV4-3
d_call: -
clone_size: -
j_call: TRBJ1-1
cdr3_nt: TGCGCCAGCAGCCAAGATAGGGCCGACAGATCCAACACTGAAGCTTTCTTT
cdr3_aa: CASSQDRADRSNTEAFF

v_call: TRBV9
d_call: TRBD2
clone_size: -
j_call: TRBJ2-2
cdr3_nt: TGTGCCAGCAGCGTCAGACTAGCGGACCCGAACACCGGGGAGCTGTTTTTT
cdr3_aa: CASSVRLADPNTGELFF

v_call: TRBV5-1
d_call: -
clone_size: -
j_call: TRBJ1-1
cdr3_nt: TGCGCCAGCAGCTGGGGTCCGGACAGGAACACTGAAGCTTTCTTT
cdr3_aa: CASSWGPDRNTEAFF

v_call: TRBV9
d_call: -
clone_size: once
j_call: TRBJ2-2
cdr3_nt: TGTGCCAGCAGCGTAGGGGCTAACCTAAACACCGGGGAGCTGTTTTTT
cdr3_aa: CASSVGANLNTGELFF

v_call: TRBV25-1
d_call: -
clone_size: -
j_call: TRBJ1-6
cdr3_nt: TGTGCCAGCAGTGAACTCGCGGGTGCTTCACCCCTCCACTTT
cdr3_aa: CASSELAGASPLHF

v_call: TRBV11-1
d_call: TRBD2
clone_size: -
j_call: TRBJ2-3
cdr3_nt: TGTGCCAGCAGCTCGGTAGCGGGAATTGGGACAGATACGCAGTATTTT
cdr3_aa: CASSSVAGIGTDTQYF

v_call: TRBV7-3
d_call: TRBD2
clone_size: -
j_call: TRBJ2-1
cdr3_nt: TGTGCCAGCAGCCCCCTTGGGCGGGAGTATAATGAGCAGTTCTTC
cdr3_aa: CASSPLGREYNEQFF

v_call: TRBV5-1
d_call: -
clone_size: -
j_call: TRBJ1-6
cdr3_nt: TGCGCCAGCAGCTTGGCGCCCTGGGGACTCAACAAATCGTATAATTCACCCCTCCACTTT
cdr3_aa: CASSLAPWGLNKSYNSPLHF

v_call: TRBV5-1
d_call: -
clone_size: -
j_call: TRBJ1-1
cdr3_nt: TGCGCCAGCAGCCGCAGTGTTCCGAACACTGAAGCTTTCTTT
cdr3_aa: CASSRSVPNTEAFF

v_call: TRBV7-2
d_call: TRBD2
clone_size: -
j_call: TRBJ2-3
cdr3_nt: TGTGCCAGCAGCTTAGCGCTAAGGACTAGCGGGGGGAACACAGATACGCAGTATTTT
cdr3_aa: CASSLALRTSGGNTDTQYF

v_call: TRBV9
d_call: TRBD1
clone_size: -
j_call: TRBJ2-5
cdr3_nt: TGTGCCAGCAGCGTAGTGGGACAGCAACAAGAGACCCAGTACTTC
cdr3_aa: CASSVVGQQQETQYF

v_call: TRBV4-2
d_call: TRBD1
clone_size: -
j_call: TRBJ1-4
cdr3_nt: TGTGCCAGCAGCCAAGATTCCCGGACAGGGAATATGGGTAATGAAAAACTGTTTTTT
cdr3_aa: CASSQDSRTGNMGNEKLFF

v_call: TRBV7-2
d_call: TRBD1
clone_size: -
j_call: TRBJ1-1
cdr3_nt: TGTGCCAGCAGCAACCCGACAGGGGCTGAAGCTTTCTTT
cdr3_aa: CASSNPTGAEAFF

v_call: TRBV25-1
d_call: TRBD1
clone_size: -
j_call: TRBJ1-2
cdr3_nt: TGTGCCAGCAGGACAGGGGGAGACTATGGCTACACCTTC
cdr3_aa: CASRTGGDYGYTF

v_call: TRBV30
d_call: TRBD1
clone_size: -
j_call: TRBJ2-3
cdr3_nt: TGTGCCTGGAGTACAGGGGGGACAGATACGCAGTATTTT
cdr3_aa: CAWSTGGTDTQYF

v_call: TRBV27
d_call: -
clone_size: -
j_call: TRBJ2-7
cdr3_nt: TGTGCCAGCAGTTTGTCCGGAGCCGTGGGCGAGCAGTACTTC
cdr3_aa: CASSLSGAVGEQYF

v_call: TRBV14
d_call: -
clone_size: few
j_call: TRBJ2-1
cdr3_nt: TGTGCCAGCAGCCCCCGGGGAAGGGATGAGCAGTTCTTC
cdr3_aa: CASSPRGRDEQFF

v_call: TRBV7-9
d_call: -
clone_size: -
j_call: TRBJ2-5
cdr3_nt: TGTGCCAGCAGCCCGACAGGTATCCAAGAGACCCAGTACTTC
cdr3_aa: CASSPTGIQETQYF

v_call: TRBV4-1
d_call: -
clone_size: -
j_call: TRBJ2-2
cdr3_nt: TGCGCCAGCAGCCAAGGACAGGCCGGCCCCGGGGAGCTGTTTTTT
cdr3_aa: CASSQGQAGPGELFF

v_call: TRBV7-2
d_call: -
clone_size: -
j_call: TRBJ1-1
cdr3_nt: TGTGCCAGCAGACGAGACAGGAACACTGAAGCTTTCTTT
cdr3_aa: CASRRDRNTEAFF

v_call: TRBV18
d_call: -
clone_size: -
j_call: TRBJ2-1
cdr3_nt: TGTGCCAGCTCACCGGGTAGTGGCGGACTGCTGGGAAATGAGCAGTTCTTC
cdr3_aa: CASSPGSGGLLGNEQFF

v_call: TRBV24-1
d_call: -
clone_size: -
j_call: TRBJ2-1
cdr3_nt: TGTGCCACCAGTGATCGCGGGGACCCTTACAATGAGCAGTTCTTC
cdr3_aa: CATSDRGDPYNEQFF

v_call: TRBV28
d_call: TRBD1
clone_size: -
j_call: TRBJ2-7
cdr3_nt: TGTGCCAGCAAAAGAGAGGGGACAGGGGGCCTCGGCGAGCAGTACTTC
cdr3_aa: CASKREGTGGLGEQYF

v_call: TRBV12-3/TRBV12-4
d_call: -
clone_size: -
j_call: TRBJ1-2
cdr3_nt: TGTGCCAGCAGCATGGACAGATATGGCTACACCTTC
cdr3_aa: CASSMDRYGYTF

v_call: TRBV30
d_call: -
clone_size: -
j_call: TRBJ1-1
cdr3_nt: TGTGCCTGGATTGGGCCAGACGCTTGGACTGAAGCTTTCTTT
cdr3_aa: CAWIGPDAWTEAFF

v_call: TRBV6-1
d_call: -
clone_size: -
j_call: TRBJ1-2
cdr3_nt: TGTGCCAGCAGTGAATTGATGACAGGTCTATATGGCTACACCTTC
cdr3_aa: CASSELMTGLYGYTF

v_call: TRBV5-6
d_call: TRBD2
clone_size: few
j_call: TRBJ2-1
cdr3_nt: TGTGCCAGCAGCTTGGTCCGGGGGGATGAGCAGTTCTTC
cdr3_aa: CASSLVRGDEQFF

v_call: TRBV6-5
d_call: TRBD1
clone_size: -
j_call: TRBJ1-6
cdr3_nt: TGTGCCAGCAGTTATTCCGGGACAGGAAATAATTCACCCCTCCACTTT
cdr3_aa: CASSYSGTGNNSPLHF

v_call: TRBV6-5
d_call: -
clone_size: once
j_call: TRBJ1-2
cdr3_nt: TGTGCCAGCAGGCCAACAGGGCAGGTCTATGGCTACACCTTC
cdr3_aa: CASRPTGQVYGYTF

v_call: TRBV18
d_call: -
clone_size: -
j_call: TRBJ1-5
cdr3_nt: TGTGCCAGCTCACCAAGCTCACCAGGGGATCAGCCCCAGCATTTT
cdr3_aa: CASSPSSPGDQPQHF

v_call: TRBV28
d_call: -
clone_size: -
j_call: TRBJ1-3
cdr3_nt: TGTGCCAGCAGTTTATCCGGGAACACCATATATTTT
cdr3_aa: CASSLSGNTIYF

v_call: TRBV6-5
d_call: -
clone_size: -
j_call: TRBJ2-4
cdr3_nt: TGTGCCAGCAGTTACACCCCAACCGGGGCCAAAAACATTCAGTACTTC
cdr3_aa: CASSYTPTGAKNIQYF

v_call: TRBV2
d_call: -
clone_size: -
j_call: TRBJ1-6
cdr3_nt: TGTGCCAGCAGTGAAGCCAGGAAGGGGTTATCACCCCTCCACTTT
cdr3_aa: CASSEARKGLSPLHF

v_call: TRBV7-2
d_call: TRBD1
clone_size: -
j_call: TRBJ1-1
cdr3_nt: TGTGCCAGCAGCTCACTGACAGGGGGGACTGAAGCTTTCTTT
cdr3_aa: CASSSLTGGTEAFF

v_call: TRBV10-3
d_call: -
clone_size: -
j_call: TRBJ1-1
cdr3_nt: TGTGCCATCAGTGATTCTACAGGGATGGACACTGAAGCTTTCTTT
cdr3_aa: CAISDSTGMDTEAFF

v_call: TRBV28
d_call: TRBD1
clone_size: -
j_call: TRBJ1-2
cdr3_nt: TGTGCCGCAGGGGGCGCTAACTATGGCTACACCTTC
cdr3_aa: CAAGGANYGYTF

v_call: TRBV7-2
d_call: TRBD1
clone_size: -
j_call: TRBJ2-2
cdr3_nt: TGTGCCAGCAGCCTACAGGGGGCGTGGAACACCGGGGAGCTGTTTTTT
cdr3_aa: CASSLQGAWNTGELFF

v_call: TRBV7-2
d_call: TRBD1
clone_size: -
j_call: TRBJ2-1
cdr3_nt: TGTGCCAGCAGCTTAGGGACAGGGTACAATGAGCAGTTCTTC
cdr3_aa: CASSLGTGYNEQFF

v_call: TRBV28
d_call: TRBD1
clone_size: -
j_call: TRBJ1-2
cdr3_nt: TGTGCCAGCAGTCCCCGCCCCGACAGGGATGAGGAGCGTTATGGCTACACCTTC
cdr3_aa: CASSPRPDRDEERYGYTF

v_call: TRBV7-9
d_call: TRBD2
clone_size: -
j_call: TRBJ2-7
cdr3_nt: TGTGCCAGCAGCTTAGGGGGCGGGAGAGCTTACGAGCAGTACTTC
cdr3_aa: CASSLGGGRAYEQYF

v_call: TRBV27
d_call: -
clone_size: -
j_call: TRBJ2-2
cdr3_nt: TGTGCCAGCAGTCCGGACTACGACCGAGTCGGGGAGCTGTTTTTT
cdr3_aa: CASSPDYDRVGELFF

v_call: TRBV27
d_call: TRBD1
clone_size: -
j_call: TRBJ2-3
cdr3_nt: TGTGCCAGCAGCCCCGACAGGGACACAGATACGCAGTATTTT
cdr3_aa: CASSPDRDTDTQYF

v_call: TRBV10-2
d_call: -
clone_size: -
j_call: TRBJ2-7
cdr3_nt: TGCGCCAGCAGTGACAGGTTCCTCTCCTACGAGCAGTACTTC
cdr3_aa: CASSDRFLSYEQYF